These T cell receptor beta chains were read from a single sample in a study of CXCR3-negative and CXCR3-positive naive CD8 T cells. TCRdb reprocessed the 5' RACE reads and stores each CDR3 protein as one record, lacking DNA. Its table lists tens of thousands of distinct CDR3 sequences. The sequencing input was naive CXCR3+ CD8+ T cells from blood. These receptors all come from a human donor in good health. Some clones in this sample may be carry-over from other donors' samples. CDR3s include the opening cysteine and the closing phenylalanine or tryptophan. Each record gives: CDR3 protein, V gene, J gene.

CDR3: CASSSSGAVPDEQFF; V: TRBV7-2; J: TRBJ2-1
CDR3: CASSQFRGAKNIQYF; V: TRBV23-1; J: TRBJ2-4
CDR3: CKVLGGLLAKNIQYF; V: TRBV29-1; J: TRBJ2-4
CDR3: CASSYSRLAGEQYF; V: TRBV6-5; J: TRBJ2-7
CDR3: CASSLGGVGTEAFF; V: TRBV12-3/TRBV12-4; J: TRBJ1-1
CDR3: CASSLIYGGPSSNEQFF; V: TRBV7-2; J: TRBJ2-1
CDR3: CASLGPGGVDTQYF; V: TRBV6-2/TRBV6-3; J: TRBJ2-3
CDR3: CASSSIAGGSYNEQFF; V: TRBV28; J: TRBJ2-1
CDR3: CASSYGNTEAFF; V: TRBV7-9; J: TRBJ1-1
CDR3: CASSAGTGSWEQYF; V: TRBV5-4; J: TRBJ2-7
CDR3: CATSREFRENQPQHF; V: TRBV15; J: TRBJ1-5